Listed below are T cell receptor beta chains from one sample, sequenced in a study of blood T cell repertoires in COVID-19. The assay was immunoSEQ multiplex PCR, and TCRdb's table has in-frame clones only and misses some. The data hold hundreds of thousands of clones, with 80% to 90% observed a single time. Sequencing used peripheral blood. These receptors were obtained from a woman of 80 years or more with COVID-19, enrolled during active disease. Each CDR3 is given with its conserved first and last residue. The D gene is left open where the match is weak. Clone size is stated in some rows and not others, as once, few, many or a class when expanded.

j_call	v_call	d_call	clone_size	cdr3_aa	cdr3_nt
TRBJ2-7	TRBV29-1	TRBD2	-	CSVKAGRLNYEQYF	TGCAGCGTGAAAGCGGGAAGATTGAACTACGAGCAGTACTTC
TRBJ2-1	TRBV28	TRBD2	-	CASSFLVQDWPKRGVDNEQFF	TGTGCCAGCAGTTTTCTAGTTCAGGATTGGCCCAAGCGGGGCGTCGACAATGAGCAGTTCTTC
TRBJ1-2	TRBV5-4	-	few	CASSLAYISSNYGYTF	TGTGCCAGCAGCTTGGCGTACATATCATCTAACTATGGCTACACCTTC
TRBJ1-1	TRBV27	-	-	CASSLRGNTEAFF	TGTGCCAGCAGTTTAAGAGGGAACACTGAAGCTTTCTTT
TRBJ1-1	TRBV27	TRBD1	-	CASRRTGGAAEAFF	TGTGCCAGCAGGAGGACAGGGGGGGCGGCTGAAGCTTTCTTT
TRBJ1-6	TRBV18	-	-	CASSTSGGRNSPLHF	TGTGCCAGCTCTACCAGCGGGGGTAGGAATTCACCCCTCCACTTT
TRBJ2-3	TRBV5-1	TRBD1	-	CASSSYRGKGDTQYF	TGCGCCAGCAGCTCTTACAGGGGGAAAGGAGATACGCAGTATTTT
TRBJ2-5	TRBV7-9	-	-	CASTLGQQYQETQYF	TGTGCCAGCACCCTAGGACAACAGTACCAAGAGACCCAGTACTTC
TRBJ2-6	TRBV3-1/TRBV3-2	-	-	CASSQGVGQPSGANVLTF	TGTGCCAGCAGTCAAGGAGTAGGACAGCCCTCTGGGGCCAACGTCCTGACTTTC
TRBJ1-5	TRBV2	-	-	CASSGYRDQPQHF	TGTGCCAGCAGTGGCTACAGGGATCAGCCCCAGCATTTT
TRBJ1-2	TRBV11-2	-	-	CASSLDTGHHGYTF	TGTGCCAGCAGCTTGGACACGGGACACCATGGCTACACCTTC
TRBJ2-7	TRBV11-2	-	-	CASSGGRHEQYF	TGTGCCAGCAGTGGAGGGAGGCACGAGCAGTACTTC
TRBJ2-1	TRBV10-3	-	few	CAIRAGPYNEQFF	TGTGCCATCAGGGCGGGGCCCTACAATGAGCAGTTCTTC
TRBJ2-2	TRBV20-1	-	-	CSARERGELFF	TGCAGTGCTAGAGAGAGGGGGGAGCTGTTTTTT
TRBJ2-5	TRBV3-1/TRBV3-2	TRBD2	-	CASSQDWRGAQETQYF	TGTGCCAGCAGCCAAGACTGGCGGGGGGCCCAAGAGACCCAGTACTTC
TRBJ2-1	TRBV11-1	-	-	CASSLTAGTYNEQFF	TGTGCCAGCAGCTTAACGGCGGGCACCTACAATGAGCAGTTCTTC
TRBJ1-1	TRBV5-1	TRBD1	-	CASSWPQGTENTEAFF	TGCGCCAGCAGCTGGCCACAGGGGACGGAGAACACTGAAGCTTTCTTT
TRBJ2-2	TRBV19	-	-	CATFTSSNTGELFF	TGTGCCACTTTTACGAGTTCGAACACCGGGGAGCTGTTTTTT
TRBJ1-2	TRBV29-1	TRBD1	-	CSVLLGQGHGYTF	TGCAGCGTTCTCCTAGGACAGGGCCATGGCTACACCTTC
TRBJ1-6	TRBV2	TRBD1	-	CASSRTGTSSYNSPLHF	TGTGCCAGCAGCCGGACAGGGACCAGCTCCTATAATTCACCCCTCCACTTT
TRBJ1-1	TRBV30	-	-	CAWSSRVLMNTEAFF	TGTGCCTGGAGTAGCCGGGTTCTTATGAACACTGAAGCTTTCTTT
TRBJ1-3	TRBV30	-	-	CAWSHTGTLGNTIYF	TGTGCCTGGAGTCATACCGGGACACTCGGAAACACCATATATTTT
TRBJ2-7	TRBV30	TRBD1	-	CAWSPLDRDRSYEQYF	TGTGCCTGGAGTCCTTTAGACAGGGATCGGTCCTACGAGCAGTACTTC
TRBJ1-2	TRBV6-5	-	-	CASRTAVINYGYTF	TGTGCCAGCAGGACCGCGGTAATCAACTATGGCTACACCTTC
TRBJ1-2	TRBV5-1	-	-	CASSLDGGGGYTF	TGCGCCAGCAGCTTGGACGGGGGAGGTGGCTACACCTTC
TRBJ1-2	TRBV27	-	-	CASSLRGLNYGYTF	TGTGCCAGCAGTTTACGGGGACTAAACTATGGCTACACCTTC
TRBJ1-2	TRBV28	-	-	CASSSSGTGKDGYTF	TGTGCCAGCAGTTCCTCCGGAACAGGGAAAGATGGCTACACCTTC
TRBJ2-2	TRBV7-3	-	-	CASSLNGGNTGELFF	TGTGCCAGCAGCTTAAACGGGGGGAACACCGGGGAGCTGTTTTTT
TRBJ1-5	TRBV2	-	-	CASSESGSSIRSF	TGTGCCAGCAGTGAAAGCGGAAGTAGTATAAGGTCATTT
TRBJ2-2	TRBV4-1	TRBD2	-	CASSQGSSGGPNTGELFF	TGCGCCAGCAGCCAAGGCTCTAGCGGGGGGCCCAACACCGGGGAGCTGTTTTTT
TRBJ1-1	TRBV9	TRBD1	-	CASSVATGQLNTEAFF	TGTGCCAGCAGCGTAGCTACGGGACAGTTGAACACTGAAGCTTTCTTT
TRBJ2-7	TRBV7-2	-	-	CASSLTGTQTYEQYF	TGTGCCAGCAGCCTGACCGGGACTCAGACCTACGAGCAGTACTTC
TRBJ1-1	TRBV18	-	-	CASSPFGGTAEAFF	TGTGCCAGCTCACCTTTCGGGGGAACCGCTGAAGCTTTCTTT
TRBJ1-3	TRBV28	-	-	CAGSGGGPSGNTIYF	TGTGCCGGTTCGGGCGGGGGCCCCTCTGGAAACACCATATATTTT
TRBJ1-3	TRBV5-5	TRBD1	-	CASSLRGGWQLSGNTIYF	TGTGCCAGCAGCCTGAGAGGGGGCTGGCAACTTTCTGGAAACACCATATATTTT
TRBJ2-7	TRBV3-1/TRBV3-2	TRBD1	-	CASSPFPGQGSEQYF	TGTGCCAGCAGCCCATTCCCGGGACAGGGGTCCGAGCAGTACTTC
TRBJ1-2	TRBV19	TRBD1	-	CASQGQGVYGYTF	TGTGCCAGCCAGGGACAGGGGGTCTATGGCTACACCTTC
TRBJ1-6	TRBV5-1	-	-	CASSFAQVNSPLHF	TGCGCCAGCAGCTTCGCACAGGTTAATTCACCCCTCCACTTT
TRBJ2-2	TRBV6-5	-	-	CASSRPRTGTGELFF	TGTGCCAGCAGTCGACCGAGGACGGGGACCGGGGAGCTGTTTTTT
TRBJ2-2	TRBV7-3	-	-	CASSLKPTSNTGELFF	TGTGCCAGCAGCTTAAAGCCTACCTCTAACACCGGGGAGCTGTTTTTT
TRBJ1-4	TRBV11-2	TRBD1	-	CASSQDRDKLFF	TGTGCCAGCAGCCAGGACAGGGACAAACTGTTTTTT